This TCR beta chain comes out of a study of T-cell reconstitution after alpha-beta-depleted transplantation in children. Study-wide findings and caveats: After transplant, at about two months, alpha-beta T cells were reportedly derived from several hundred expanded graft clones.

Regarding this clonotype: What it binds is unknown.

Unique molecular identifiers were incorporated into the prepared TCRbeta library. TCRdb fed the PCR reads into MiXCR, producing one record per CDR3 protein. The repertoire holds approximately 980,000 distinct CDR3 sequences, with under 30% as singletons. This TCR was sampled from a boy under two years old who had a stem cell transplant for SCID, so the T cells may come from the graft donor. Source: PBMCs, mostly from graft donor cells, taken 360 days after TCRalphabeta/CD19-depleted stem cell transplant.

The CDR3: CASRTGITEAFF. CDR3 in DNA: TGTGCCAGTAGGACGGGGATTACTGAAGCTTTCTTT. J is TRBJ1-1 and V is TRBV19; D unresolved. With 6 bases removed from V and 5 bases from J, the gap between germline ends came to 10 bases. Germline CDR1 LNHDA, CDR2 SQIVND (reference sequence). The CDR3 is made up of 12 amino acids.